These 11 T cell receptor beta chains were sequenced from one sample in a study of a mutant IDH1 vaccine in newly diagnosed glioma. The time point was: week 23, last vaccination. The vaccine gave 300 ug of a 20-mer mutant IDH1 peptide subcutaneously per dose. For these receptors, no antigen is known. Here immunoSEQ multiplex PCR was the method, and the copy in TCRdb shows in-frame clones only, minus some. The data show 50,000 to 85,000 clones, approximately 80% seen once. The sample consisted of PBMCs, taken from a glioma patient whose treatment included an IDH1 peptide vaccine. The receptors stem from a man younger than 35 with glioma.

This sequence joins TRBV19 and TRBJ1-1; D gene uncertain. CDR1 and CDR2 (germline): LNHDA, SQIVND (reference sequence). With 8 bases removed from V and 4 bases from J, the gap between germline ends came to 17 bases. This CDR3 has 14 amino acids. The CDR3 DNA follows: TGTGCCAGTCATGTACGGGGATTGGGCACTGAAGCTTTCTTT. The encoded protein is CASHVRGLGTEAFF.

This clone has more than one count but fewer than ten. The rearrangement links TRBV6-1 to TRBJ1-5; 7 nucleotides match TRBD1. In germline, CDR1 is MNHNS, CDR2 SASEGT. Trimming cost V 4 bases and J 7 bases; bases outside gene matches: 7. The CDR3 consists of 14 residues. The CDR3 region has the DNA TGTGCCAGCAGTGGCGGACAGGAGGCCCAGCCCCAGCATTTT. Its protein is CASSGGQEAQPQHF.

The rearrangement links TRBV28 to TRBJ2-7; TRBD2 aligns across 7 bases. V dropped 3 bases and J dropped 7; count of bases not matched to a gene: 12. In germline, CDR1 is MDHEN, CDR2 SYDVKM. The CDR3 runs 15 residues. For the CDR3, the DNA is TGTGCCAGCAGTTTTACCCAACGACTAGCTCTGGAGCAGTACTTC. Translating it yields CASSFTQRLALEQYF.

V gene TRBV2 combines with J gene TRBJ1-2; no reliable D call. The V gene's germline CDR1 is SNHLY and CDR2 FYNNEI. V lost 0 bases and J lost 6, with 8 bases in between. This CDR3 is 13 amino acids long. The CDR3, as DNA: TGTGCCAGCAGTGAAGCCGAGAGCCATGGCTACACCTTC. This codes for CASSEAESHGYTF.

The chain joins TRBV5-6 to TRBJ2-7, with a possible D match to TRBD1 (5 bases). This CDR3 contains 14 residues. CDR1 SGHDT and CDR2 YYEEEE come from the germline V gene. Between the trimmed V and J ends, which lost 3 bases and 0 bases, there was a span of 10 bases. DNA of the CDR3: TGTGCCAGCAGCTCAGGGTCGCTCTCCTACGAGCAGTACTTC. Protein product: CASSSGSLSYEQYF. The variable domain in full, with the rest retrieved from reference TRBV5-6 and TRBJ2-7, is DAGVTQSPTHLIKTRGQQVTLRCSPKSGHDTVSWYQQALGQGPQFIFQYYEEEERQRGNFPDRFSGHQFPNYSSELNVNALLLGDSALYLCASSSGSLSYEQYFGPGTRLTVT.

The chain carries TRBV5-1 and TRBJ1-3; no reliable D call. The CDR3 totals 15 residues. V shed 0 bases and J shed 0 bases, with 7 bases lying between them. Germline CDR1 reads SGHRS; CDR2 reads YFSETQ. Here the CDR3 reads CASSLAIGSGNTIYF. Here the CDR3 DNA reads TGCGCCAGCAGCTTGGCTATAGGCTCTGGAAACACCATATATTTT.

V usage is TRBV9 and J usage is TRBJ2-1; the match to TRBD2 covers 10 bases. The V segment lost 3 bases and the J segment 2 bases; nucleotides outside the gene matches: 2. CDR1 and CDR2 (germline): SGDLS, YYNGEE. This CDR3 spans 15 amino acids. CDR3 nucleotides: TGTGCCAGCAGCGCTAGCGGGAGTGCCTACAATGAGCAGTTCTTC. Translating gives CASSASGSAYNEQFF.

The rearrangement links TRBV28 to TRBJ1-1; D might be TRBD1 (6 bases). The CDR3 is 15 residues long. Per germline, CDR1 MDHEN and CDR2 SYDVKM. The V and J ends lost 8 bases and 3 bases respectively, with 19 bases between them. This chain's CDR3 is CASWLGAGSHTEAFF. DNA for the CDR3: TGTGCCAGCTGGTTGGGGGCAGGTTCTCACACTGAAGCTTTCTTT.

This clone was picked up one time. This rearrangement joins TRBV2 to TRBJ1-2; D is possibly TRBD1 (6 bases). Per germline, CDR1 SNHLY and CDR2 FYNNEI. This CDR3 is built from 14 residues. Trimming removed 6 bases from V and 3 bases from J, with 14 bases in between. CDR3 amino acids: CASRLLGGDYGYTF. CDR3 in DNA: TGTGCCAGCAGGTTGTTGGGGGGCGACTATGGCTACACCTTC.

The gene calls are TRBV4-3 and TRBJ2-1, with 9 positions matching TRBD1. The V and J ends lost 4 bases and 1 base, in that order; junction bases with no gene match: 2. This CDR3 has 15 amino acids. Looked up from germline, CDR1 is LGHNA and CDR2 is YSLEER. The CDR3 loop reads CASSPQGASYNEQFF. The CDR3 nucleotides are TGCGCCAGCAGCCCACAGGGGGCTTCCTACAATGAGCAGTTCTTC.

This clone came up once. The J gene is TRBJ2-2, the V gene TRBV7-9, with 9 bases that match TRBD2. Germline assignment: CDR1 SEHNR and CDR2 FQNEAQ (reference sequence). Unmatched junction bases numbered 4, after V lost 1 base and J lost 4 bases. The CDR3 is 16 residues long. The CDR3 DNA follows: TGTGCCAGCAGCTTAGGACTAGCGGAAGTCACCGGGGAGCTGTTTTTT. It codes for CASSLGLAEVTGELFF.